Shown below are 29 T cell receptor beta chains from a single sample sequenced in a study of T-cell reconstitution after alpha-beta-depleted transplantation in children. As it was prepared, the TCRbeta library received unique molecular identifiers. TCRdb analysed the PCR reads with MiXCR anew, one entry per CDR3 protein. The data contain over 400,000 distinct CDR3 sequences, 9.5% to 15% of them singletons. The starting material was PBMCs from the stem cell graft donor, obtained from the stem cell graft. These receptors all stem from a human donor who donated a stem cell graft to a child with combined immunodeficiency.

This clonotype has a handful of counts. The V call is TRBV7-9, the J call TRBJ2-3, with unresolved D. Germline loops: CDR1 SEHNR, CDR2 FQNEAQ (reference sequence). This CDR3 contains 15 residues. The ends were cut back, 5 bases at V and 3 bases at J, with 15 bases in the middle. The CDR3 region is CASSRPVVGTDTQYF. For the CDR3, the DNA is TGTGCCAGCAGCCGCCCGGTCGTCGGGACAGATACGCAGTATTTT.

This chain links TRBV13 with TRBJ2-7; TRBD2 aligns across 15 bases. The V gene's germline CDR1 is PRHDT and CDR2 FYEKMQ (reference sequence). Unmatched junction bases numbered 8, after V lost 4 bases and J lost 1 base. This CDR3 contains 18 residues. CDR3 in DNA: TGTGCCAGCAGCTATGGGGGACTAGCGGGAGGCCTTTCCTACGAGCAGTACTTC. Translation: CASSYGGLAGGLSYEQYF.

The chain couples TRBV20-1 to TRBJ2-7; no firm D call. The CDR3 loop spans 10 amino acids. Germline CDR1 reads DFQATT; CDR2 reads SNEGSKA (reference sequence). This chain's CDR3 is CRVYSYEQYF. The CDR3 DNA follows: TGCAGGGTCTATTCCTACGAGCAGTACTTC.

The chain carries TRBV6-5 and TRBJ2-5; the match to TRBD2 covers 11 bases. Germline CDR1 and CDR2: MNHEY and SVGAGI. V shed 3 bases and J 4 bases; nucleotides not matched to a gene: 7. This CDR3 is 16 amino acids long. CDR3 bases: TGTGCCAGCAGTTATAGCGGGAGGGCTGTGGGAGAGACCCAGTACTTC. It encodes CASSYSGRAVGETQYF.

There are a few counts of this clonotype. The CDR3 coding sequence is TGCAGTGCTAGAGACCATGGAGTATACACAGATACGCAGTATTTT. It translates to CSARDHGVYTDTQYF. The chain uses TRBV20-1 and TRBJ2-3; D gene uncertain. The ends were cut back, 0 bases at V and 2 bases at J, with 12 bases in the middle. The CDR3 has 15 amino acids. CDR1 is DFQATT and CDR2 is SNEGSKA in the germline V gene (reference sequence).

In this sample, this clonotype turned up many times. The chain carries TRBV12-3 or TRBV12-4 and TRBJ2-2; 9 bases map to TRBD1. CDR3 length: 15 residues. J was trimmed by 7 bases and V by 5 bases; bases with no gene match: 8. The CDR3 region has the DNA TGTGCCAGCAGTCTCGGACAGGGGAGTGTCGGGGAGCTGTTTTTT. It translates to CASSLGQGSVGELFF.

This clonotype was seen a handful of times. The rearrangement joins TRBV3-1 to TRBJ2-5, with D perhaps being TRBD1 or TRBD2 (6 bases each). CDR1 is LGHDT and CDR2 is YNNKEL in the germline V gene (reference sequence). The CDR3 extends over 14 amino acids. V lost 4 bases and J 5 bases, leaving 14 bases between the germline ends. CDR3 region: CASSPGGRGETQYF. Written as DNA, the CDR3 is TGTGCCAGCAGCCCTGGGGGCCGGGGGGAGACCCAGTACTTC.

This clonotype was counted once. The chain couples TRBV2 to TRBJ2-7, with D uncertain. V was trimmed by 3 bases and J by 5 bases, leaving 11 bases between them. Germline V gene data show CDR1 as SNHLY and CDR2 as FYNNEI. The CDR3 spans 13 residues. The CDR3 is CASSDKGFDEQYF. As DNA, the CDR3 is TGTGCCAGCAGTGATAAGGGATTCGACGAGCAGTACTTC.

The chain is built from TRBV5-4 and TRBJ2-1, with D perhaps TRBD2 (7 bases). Trimming cost V 2 bases and J 7 bases, with 19 bases left between them. Germline V gives CDR1 SGHNT, CDR2 YYREEE (reference sequence). This CDR3 has 16 residues. CDR3 nucleotides: TGTGCCAGCAGCTTTTCGGGGGGCTCGGTGGGGAATGAGCAGTTCTTC. It encodes CASSFSGGSVGNEQFF. Together with reference TRBV5-4 and TRBJ2-1, the CDR3 gives the full variable domain: ETGVTQSPTHLIKTRGQQVTLRCSSQSGHNTVSWYQQALGQGPQFIFQYYREEENGRGNFPPRFSGLQFPNYSSELNVNALELDDSALYLCASSFSGGSVGNEQFFGPGTRLTVL.

In its sample, this clonotype was seen many times. The V call is TRBV4-1, the J call TRBJ2-3; D is unclear. The V gene lost 0 bases and the J gene lost 1 base, with 5 bases spanning the gap. CDR1 and CDR2 from the germline V gene are MGHRA and YSYEKL. This CDR3 comprises 14 residues. The DNA of the CDR3 is TGCGCCAGCAGCCAAGAAGTGGGCACAGATACGCAGTATTTT. Amino acid sequence: CASSQEVGTDTQYF.

In this sample, this clonotype turned up a few times. The V and J genes are TRBV5-6 and TRBJ2-1, with D possibly TRBD2 on 6 matching bases. Looked up from germline, CDR1 is SGHDT and CDR2 is YYEEEE. With 0 bases removed from V and 7 bases from J, the gap between germline ends came to 11 bases. The CDR3 spans 14 residues. The CDR3: CASSLELARNEQFF. The CDR3 coding sequence is TGTGCCAGCAGCTTGGAGCTAGCGCGAAATGAGCAGTTCTTC.

The table lists this clonotype with many counts. The V and J genes are TRBV6-5 and TRBJ1-6; D remains unclear. Trimming removed 2 bases from V and 9 bases from J, with 11 bases in between. CDR3 length: 14 amino acids. Germline loops: CDR1 MNHEY, CDR2 SVGAGI. The CDR3 DNA follows: TGTGCCAGCAGTTACGTGAGGGTGGGTTCACCCCTCCACTTT. Its translation: CASSYVRVGSPLHF.

This chain connects TRBV7-3 to TRBJ1-2; no definite D call. V was trimmed by 1 base and J by 7 bases, leaving 16 bases between them. The CDR3 totals 15 residues. Germline assignment: CDR1 SGHTA and CDR2 FQGTGA. CDR3 in DNA: TGTGCCAGCAGCTTAAATCGGATAAAGGGAAGTGGCTACACCTTC. Translation: CASSLNRIKGSGYTF.

This clonotype was detected once. The gene calls are TRBV29-1 and TRBJ2-1; D gene uncertain. Trimming shortened V by 7 bases and J by 9 bases, and 10 bases separated the two germline ends. CDR1 SQVTM and CDR2 ANQGSEA come from the germline V gene. This CDR3 is built from 10 residues. CDR3 DNA: TGCAGCGCCCGAGTTGTTGAGCAGTTCTTC. Encoded protein: CSARVVEQFF.

This clonotype was counted many times. This chain joins TRBV10-3 and TRBJ2-1; TRBD2 is a possible D gene (6 bases). The CDR3 extends over 16 amino acids. V gave up 4 bases and J gave up 7 bases, with 20 bases separating them. The germline gives CDR1 ENHRY, CDR2 SYGVKD. CDR3 coding DNA: TGTGCCATCAGTGCTGGGATAGGTAGCGGAGCTAATGAGCAGTTCTTC. This sequence encodes CAISAGIGSGANEQFF.

The V gene is TRBV27, the J gene TRBJ1-3; D remains ambiguous. CDR3 size: 14 residues. Trimming shortened V by 5 bases and J by 0 bases, and 8 bases separated the two germline ends. Germline CDR1 and CDR2: MNHEY and SMNVEV (reference sequence). This chain's CDR3 is CASSPTSSGNTIYF. CDR3 nucleotides: TGTGCCAGCAGTCCCACAAGCTCTGGAAACACCATATATTTT.

This clonotype was seen at least ten times. The chain employs TRBV12-3 or TRBV12-4 and TRBJ2-1; 11 bases fit TRBD1. This CDR3 has 15 residues. V shed 3 bases, J shed 6 bases, and the junction held 4 bases outside the gene matches. The CDR3: CASSFRDRGFNEQFF. For the CDR3, the DNA is TGTGCCAGCAGTTTTAGGGACAGGGGGTTCAATGAGCAGTTCTTC.

The chain couples TRBV12-3 or TRBV12-4 to TRBJ2-6; the D gene is possibly TRBD1 (5 bases). The length of the CDR3 is 17 residues. V gave up 2 bases and J gave up 1 base, with 12 bases separating them. The CDR3 nucleotides are TGTGCCAGCAGTTTAAGGGGAAAGGGTTCTGGGGCCAACGTCCTGACTTTC. Residues: CASSLRGKGSGANVLTF.

V is TRBV29-1 and J is TRBJ1-2; 7 nucleotides line up with TRBD1. Trimming at V came to 4 bases and at J to 8 bases, leaving 7 bases not matched to a gene. The germline V gene encodes CDR1 SQVTM and CDR2 ANQGSEA. The CDR3 is 12 amino acids. CDR3: CSVGRTGGGYTF. CDR3 DNA sequence: TGCAGCGTTGGCCGGACAGGAGGCGGCTACACCTTC.

This clonotype was seen a handful of times. The genes are TRBV3-1 and TRBJ1-2; 7 nucleotides line up with TRBD1. Trimming removed 1 base from V and 0 bases from J; junction bases left unmatched: 8. The CDR3 loop spans 17 amino acids. The germline gives CDR1 LGHDT, CDR2 YNNKEL (reference sequence). Written as DNA, the CDR3 is TGTGCCAGCAGCCAAGTGGGTATTGACAGGGCTAACTATGGCTACACCTTC. This sequence encodes CASSQVGIDRANYGYTF.

This clonotype was picked up a small number of times. The gene calls are TRBV7-3 and TRBJ2-1; 9 bases align to TRBD1. With 5 bases clipped from V and 6 bases from J, the junction kept 8 bases outside the gene matches. The length of the CDR3 is 15 residues. Germline assignment: CDR1 SGHTA and CDR2 FQGTGA. CDR3 sequence: CASSLGQGGSNEQFF. CDR3 DNA: TGTGCCAGCAGCCTGGGACAGGGAGGGTCCAATGAGCAGTTCTTC.

There are many counts of this clonotype. The V gene is TRBV12-3 or TRBV12-4, the J gene TRBJ2-7, with 7 bases that match TRBD1. With V trimmed by 6 bases and J by 6 bases, 5 bases remained unmatched. This CDR3 has 12 residues. DNA of the CDR3: TGTGCCAGCAGACAGGGGTTTGGCGAGCAGTACTTC. It translates to CASRQGFGEQYF.

This clonotype showed up just a few times. The gene calls are TRBV7-3 and TRBJ2-3; 11 bases match TRBD2. This CDR3 spans 17 amino acids. Trimming took 5 bases from V and 1 from J; bases not matched to a gene: 8. Per the germline V gene, CDR1 is SGHTA and CDR2 is FQGTGA. In DNA, the CDR3 is TGTGCCAGCAGCCTCCGGCTAGCGGGAGGAGGCACAGATACGCAGTATTTT. Protein product: CASSLRLAGGGTDTQYF.

This clonotype occurred a few times. V usage is TRBV24-1 and J usage is TRBJ2-6, with a tentative D call TRBD1 (6 bases). Trimming removed 9 bases from V and 2 bases from J, with 13 bases in between. Looked up from germline, CDR1 is KGHDR and CDR2 is SFDVKD. The CDR3 runs to 15 residues. CDR3 protein: CATAPGAPGANVLTF. In nucleotides, the CDR3 is TGTGCCACCGCTCCAGGGGCCCCTGGGGCCAACGTCCTGACTTTC.

This clonotype was picked up a small number of times. This chain connects TRBV27 to TRBJ2-7, with D possibly matching TRBD2 (7 bases). CDR1 is MNHEY, CDR2 SMNVEV, per germline (reference sequence). The CDR3 has 16 amino acids. Trimming took 2 bases from V and 0 from J, leaving 14 bases between them. For the CDR3, the DNA is TGTGCCAGCAGTTTAGAGGGGGGGGCCAACTCCTACGAGCAGTACTTC. Amino acids: CASSLEGGANSYEQYF.

This clonotype came up a few times. The rearrangement joins TRBV4-1 to TRBJ2-2; D is uncertain. Germline V gene lookup returns CDR1 MGHRA and CDR2 YSYEKL. The CDR3 loop spans 16 amino acids. V was cut by 0 bases and J by 2 bases, with 10 bases left in between. In DNA form, the CDR3 reads TGCGCCAGCAGCCAAGAAAGCCGGGTAAACACCGGGGAGCTGTTTTTT. Its translation is CASSQESRVNTGELFF.

The V call is TRBV20-1, the J call TRBJ1-5; 7 bases agree with TRBD1. Germline CDR1 and CDR2: DFQATT and SNEGSKA (reference sequence). The CDR3 is 14 amino acids. J gave up 4 bases and V 5 bases, and 8 bases lay outside the gene matches. The CDR3: CSAAPGQRNQPQHF. The CDR3 DNA follows: TGCAGTGCTGCTCCGGGACAGAGGAATCAGCCCCAGCATTTT.

This clonotype was picked up a small number of times. This sequence joins TRBV6-5 and TRBJ1-1; D gene ambiguous. V was cut by 2 bases and J by 1 base, with 8 bases left in between. The V gene's germline CDR1 is MNHEY and CDR2 SVGAGI. This CDR3 comprises 14 residues. The CDR3 nucleotides are TGTGCCAGCAGTTACATACGGACGAACACTGAAGCTTTCTTT. Translating it yields CASSYIRTNTEAFF.

In this sample, this clonotype turned up a few times. The chain joins TRBV7-9 to TRBJ2-1; the match to TRBD2 covers 13 bases. J lost 13 bases, V lost 5 bases, and 8 bases had no gene match. Per the germline V gene, CDR1 is SEHNR and CDR2 is FQNEAQ (reference sequence). This CDR3 has 14 amino acids. CDR3 coding DNA: TGTGCCAGCAGCCAAAGGACTAGCGGGGGCATCCAGTTCTTC. This gives the protein CASSQRTSGGIQFF.